This T cell receptor (beta chain) was observed in a study of T cell changes during pregnancy in multiple sclerosis. Repertoires were generated with immunoSEQ multiplex PCR, while TCRdb's copy carries only in-frame clones and drops some. This table holds some 41,000 clones, roughly nine tenths found once. The ends were cut back, 0 bases at V and 7 bases at J, with 16 bases in the middle. Germline CDR1 reads LGHNA; CDR2 reads YNFKEQ. The CDR3 sequence is 16 residues long. The source material was CD4+ T cells from peripheral blood mononuclear cells, sampled in the first trimester of pregnancy. The rearrangement uses TRBV4-2 and TRBJ1-5; the D is unclear. The clonotype comes from a female donor with multiple sclerosis, enrolled in a pregnancy study. The chain's CDR3 is CASSQEGAQSGQPQHF. The CDR3 DNA follows: TGTGCCAGCAGCCAAGAGGGCGCGCAGTCTGGGCAGCCCCAGCATTTT.